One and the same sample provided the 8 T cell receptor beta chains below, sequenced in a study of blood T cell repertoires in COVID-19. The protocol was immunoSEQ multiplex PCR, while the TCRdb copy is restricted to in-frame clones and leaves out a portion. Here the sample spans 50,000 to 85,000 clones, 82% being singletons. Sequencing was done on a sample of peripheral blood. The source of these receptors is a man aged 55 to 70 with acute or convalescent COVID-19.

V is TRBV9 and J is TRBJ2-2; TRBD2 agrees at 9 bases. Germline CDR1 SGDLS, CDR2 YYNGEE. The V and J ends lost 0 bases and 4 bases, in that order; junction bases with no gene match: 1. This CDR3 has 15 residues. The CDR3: CASSVALAGTGELFF. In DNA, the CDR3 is TGTGCCAGCAGCGTAGCACTAGCGGGCACCGGGGAGCTGTTTTTT. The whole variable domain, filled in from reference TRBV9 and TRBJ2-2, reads DSGVTQTPKHLITATGQRVTLRCSPRSGDLSVYWYQQSLDQGLQFLIQYYNGEERAKGNILERFSAQQFPDLHSELNLSSLELGDSALYFCASSVALAGTGELFFGEGSRLTVL.

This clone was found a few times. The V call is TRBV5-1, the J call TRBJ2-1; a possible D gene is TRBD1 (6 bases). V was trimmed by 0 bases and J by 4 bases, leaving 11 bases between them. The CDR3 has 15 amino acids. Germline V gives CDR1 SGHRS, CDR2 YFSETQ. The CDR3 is CASSLVGQQYNEQFF. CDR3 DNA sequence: TGCGCCAGCAGCTTGGTTGGACAGCAATACAATGAGCAGTTCTTC.

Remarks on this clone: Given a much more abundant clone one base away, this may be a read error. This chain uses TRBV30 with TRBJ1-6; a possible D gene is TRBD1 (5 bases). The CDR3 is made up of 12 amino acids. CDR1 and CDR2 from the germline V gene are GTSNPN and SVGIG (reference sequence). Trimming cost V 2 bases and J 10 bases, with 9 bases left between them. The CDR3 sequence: CAWSRGTSPLHF. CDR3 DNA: TGTGCCTGGAGTCGGGGGACCTCACCCCTCCACTTT. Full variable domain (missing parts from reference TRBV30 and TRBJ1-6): SQTIHQWPATLVQPVGSPLSLECTVEGTSNPNLYWYRQAAGRGLQLLFYSVGIGQISSEVPQNLSASRPQDRQFILSSKKLLLSDSGFYLCAWSRGTSPLHFGNGTRLTVT.

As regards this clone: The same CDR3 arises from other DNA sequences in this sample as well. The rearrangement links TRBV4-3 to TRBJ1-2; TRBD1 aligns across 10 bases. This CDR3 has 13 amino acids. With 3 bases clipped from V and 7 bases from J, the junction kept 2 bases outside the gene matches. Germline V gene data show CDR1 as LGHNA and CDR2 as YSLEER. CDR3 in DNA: TGCGCCAGCAGCCACCGGACAGGGGGTGGCTACACCTTC. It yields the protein CASSHRTGGGYTF.

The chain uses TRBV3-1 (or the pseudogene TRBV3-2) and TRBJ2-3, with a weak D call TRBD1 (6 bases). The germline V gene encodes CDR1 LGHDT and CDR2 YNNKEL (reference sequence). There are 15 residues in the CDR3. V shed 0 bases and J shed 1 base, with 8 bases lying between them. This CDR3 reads CASSQDRTGTDTQYF. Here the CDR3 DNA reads TGTGCCAGCAGCCAAGATCGGACAGGCACAGATACGCAGTATTTT.

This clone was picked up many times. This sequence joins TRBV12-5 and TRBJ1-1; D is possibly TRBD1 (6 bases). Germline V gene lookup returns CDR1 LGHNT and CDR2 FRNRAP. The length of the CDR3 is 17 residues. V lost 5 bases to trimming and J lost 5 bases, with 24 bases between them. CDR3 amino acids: CASGPFGTSGGWTEAFF. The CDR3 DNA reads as TGTGCTAGTGGTCCATTCGGGACATCGGGCGGATGGACTGAAGCTTTCTTT.

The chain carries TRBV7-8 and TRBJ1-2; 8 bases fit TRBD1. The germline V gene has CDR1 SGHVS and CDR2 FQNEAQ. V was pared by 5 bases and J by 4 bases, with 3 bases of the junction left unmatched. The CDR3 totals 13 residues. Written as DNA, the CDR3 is TGTGCCAGCAGCGTTCAGGGGGCCTATGGCTACACCTTC. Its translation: CASSVQGAYGYTF.

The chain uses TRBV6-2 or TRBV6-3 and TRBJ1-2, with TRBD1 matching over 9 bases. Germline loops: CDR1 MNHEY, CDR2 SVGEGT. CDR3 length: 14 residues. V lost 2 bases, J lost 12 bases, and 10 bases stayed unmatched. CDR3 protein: CASSYRDRASGDTF. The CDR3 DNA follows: TGTGCCAGCAGTTACCGGGACAGGGCCTCTGGTGACACCTTC.